This T cell receptor beta chain was recorded in a study of Tregs in tolerant kidney transplant recipients. Comments on this clone: Its antigen remains unidentified.

Unstimulated regulatory T cells (CD4+CD25+CD127-), CD4+CD25- non-regulatory cells, CD4 and CD8 cells were FACS-sorted from thawed PBMCs. Study-wide results and caveats: This study did not directly address biological reproducibility. Findings come from small patient numbers and require larger validation. The most relevant donor-specific Treg TCRbeta repertoire apparently came from expansion with activated donor B cells.

Produced via immunoSEQ multiplex PCR; TCRdb's table is partial and in-frame only. This sample has tens of thousands of clones, with around 82% found just once. Sequencing was carried out using CD4+ T cells from blood. The receptor was isolated from a human donor in good health.

CDR3 sequence reads: CASTGSTEAFF. The CDR3 DNA reads TGTGCCAGCACGGGAAGCACTGAAGCTTTCTTT. The V call is TRBV27, the J call TRBJ1-1; D is ambiguous. V was pared by 7 bases and J by 4 bases, with 7 bases between. The CDR3 consists of 11 residues. CDR1 and CDR2 from the germline V gene are MNHEY and SMNVEV (reference sequence).